This TCR beta chain was recorded in a study of blood T cell repertoires in COVID-19. In the study overall: Acute and convalescent COVID-19 samples came from the United States, Italy and Spain. From T cells, B-cell-depleted T cells, or PBMCs came the material, which was cDNA or gDNA.

The authors' processing: Nucleated cell counts were estimated from reference gene primer amplification. The repertoire was sequenced with immunoSEQ multiplex PCR; TCRdb's copy has only in-frame clones and lacks some. V and J calls plus clone size are reproduced from that table; the DNA served to infer D and trimming. The data show about 98,000 clones, roughly 80% seen once. Germline-derived CDR1 and CDR2 are PRHDT and FYEKMQ (reference sequence). V was cut by 4 bases and J by 4 bases, with 25 bases left in between. This CDR3 has 18 residues. The clonotype was recovered from a human donor in a cohort sampled during active COVID-19. The sequenced sample was peripheral blood. V usage is TRBV13 and J usage is TRBJ1-2; no definite D call. The CDR3 sequence is CASSSSFLGGLPGYGYTF. CDR3 nucleotides: TGTGCCAGCAGCTCCTCGTTCCTTGGCGGACTGCCGGGCTATGGCTACACCTTC. Full variable domain (remainder filled in from reference TRBV13 and TRBJ1-2): AAGVIQSPRHLIKEKRETATLKCYPIPRHDTVYWYQQGPGQDPQFLISFYEKMQSDKGSIPDRFSAQQFSDYHSELNMSSLELGDSALYFCASSSSFLGGLPGYGYTFGSGTRLTVV.